These 16 T cell receptor beta chains share one sample of origin, sequenced in a study of cytomegalovirus exposure and HLA in healthy donors. The PCR contained 60 Vbeta and 13 Jbeta primers. TCRdb keeps only in-frame clones here, not all; method: immunoSEQ multiplex PCR. The sample consists of some 180,000 clones, around 74% of them appearing once. The sequenced sample was PBMCs. These TCRs come from a male donor in good health and CMV-seronegative.

This clone was observed many times. The chain recombines TRBV11-2 with TRBJ1-1, with 7 bases identical to TRBD1. This CDR3 region has 14 residues. V lost 0 bases to trimming and J lost 5 bases; unmatched junction nucleotides: 3. The germline CDR1 and CDR2 sequences are SGHAT and FQNNGV. CDR3 in amino acids: CASSLEQGLTEAFF. The CDR3 DNA sequence: TGTGCCAGCAGCTTAGAACAGGGGTTAACTGAAGCTTTCTTT.

The chain has TRBV6-6 and TRBJ1-1; tentatively, D is TRBD1 (5 bases). CDR3 length equals 14 residues. Germline CDR1 is MNHNY and CDR2 is SVGAGI (reference sequence). Trimming shortened V by 4 bases and J by 0 bases, and 9 bases separated the two germline ends. This CDR3 is CASSWTNMNTEAFF. The CDR3 bases are TGTGCCAGCAGTTGGACAAATATGAACACTGAAGCTTTCTTT.

This clone was recorded a few times. V usage is TRBV2 and J usage is TRBJ1-5; tentative D call: TRBD1 (5 bases). The germline CDR1 and CDR2 sequences are SNHLY and FYNNEI. Trimming removed 7 bases at V and 5 bases at J, with 12 bases between. The CDR3 is made up of 13 amino acids. As DNA, the CDR3 is TGTGCCAGCATCGGACAAAGGGATCAGCCCCAGCATTTT. Translated, it gives CASIGQRDQPQHF.

This chain uses TRBV10-3 with TRBJ2-5; D ambiguous. The V end lost 3 bases, the J end lost 0 bases, and 5 bases lay between the germline ends. The CDR3 length is 13 residues. CDR1 and CDR2 (germline): ENHRY, SYGVKD. CDR3 nucleotides: TGTGCCATCAGTGACCCGTACCAAGAGACCCAGTACTTC. It yields the protein CAISDPYQETQYF.

V gene TRBV4-2 combines with J gene TRBJ2-7; weak D call: TRBD2 (5 bases). The CDR3 covers 15 residues. Trimming cost V 0 bases and J 2 bases, with 11 bases left between them. Germline V CDR1 and CDR2: LGHNA, YNFKEQ. CDR3 nucleotides: TGTGCCAGCAGCCAAGAGTCCGGGGAAACCTACGAGCAGTACTTC. Its protein product is CASSQESGETYEQYF.

The chain couples TRBV29-1 to TRBJ2-7; 11 bases are a match to TRBD2. J gave up 4 bases and V 2 bases, and 10 bases lay outside the gene matches. The V gene's germline CDR1 is SQVTM and CDR2 ANQGSEA. The CDR3 totals 16 residues. Here the CDR3 reads CSVESATSGTKYEQYF. DNA for the CDR3: TGCAGCGTTGAATCTGCGACTAGCGGGACGAAGTACGAGCAGTACTTC.

This clone came up once. The rearrangement uses TRBV6-1 and TRBJ1-1, with no clear D. This CDR3 has 13 amino acids. Germline CDR1 and CDR2: MNHNS and SASEGT. Trimming stripped 8 bases from V and 5 bases from J, with 15 bases between. CDR3 amino acids: CASPREPLTEAFF. CDR3 DNA: TGTGCCAGCCCCCGGGAACCCTTAACTGAAGCTTTCTTT.

This clone was seen more than once but under ten times. This sequence joins TRBV27 and TRBJ2-1; 9 bases line up with TRBD2. J was trimmed by 8 bases and V by 3 bases; bases with no gene match: 5. This CDR3 has 14 residues. Germline V gives CDR1 MNHEY, CDR2 SMNVEV (reference sequence). As DNA, the CDR3 is TGTGCCAGCAGTTTTAGCGGGAGTATGGATGAGCAGTTCTTC. This translates into CASSFSGSMDEQFF.

The V gene is TRBV6-6, the J gene TRBJ2-5; 9 nucleotides match TRBD1. The CDR3 runs to 13 residues. J was trimmed by 4 bases and V by 8 bases; bases with no gene match: 5. Per germline, CDR1 MNHNY and CDR2 SVGAGI (reference sequence). CDR3 sequence reads: CASVDRGSETQYF. Here the CDR3 DNA reads TGTGCCAGCGTGGACAGGGGCTCAGAGACCCAGTACTTC.

The chain couples TRBV28 to TRBJ1-3, with 10 bases identical to TRBD1. Germline V gene sequence: CDR1 MDHEN, CDR2 SYDVKM. The J segment lost 0 bases and the V segment lost 3 bases, leaving 8 bases of the junction unmatched. CDR3 length: 18 residues. The chain's CDR3 is CASSFGTGDPSSGNTIYF. The CDR3 region has the DNA TGTGCCAGCAGTTTTGGGACAGGGGACCCGAGCTCTGGAAACACCATATATTTT.

This clone was seen just once. The V call is TRBV11-3, the J call TRBJ1-1; D perhaps matches TRBD1 (5 bases). The V end lost 0 bases, the J end lost 11 bases, and 10 bases lay between the germline ends. Germline values: CDR1 SGHNT, CDR2 YENEEA. This CDR3 has 12 amino acids. The CDR3 here is CASSLDSGSAFF. The CDR3 DNA is TGTGCCAGCAGCTTAGATTCAGGGTCGGCTTTCTTT.

The gene calls are TRBV6-6 and TRBJ1-2; the match to TRBD1 covers 8 bases. The germline gives CDR1 MNHNY, CDR2 SVGAGI (reference sequence). After removal of 3 bases from V and 6 bases from J, the junction contained 6 bases not matched to a gene. The CDR3 totals 14 residues. CDR3 loop: CASSYAGGVDGYTF. The CDR3, as DNA: TGTGCCAGCAGTTATGCAGGGGGCGTGGATGGCTACACCTTC.

This chain joins TRBV12-5 and TRBJ2-1; weak D call: TRBD2 (7 bases). V was cut by 4 bases and J by 4 bases, with 17 bases left in between. In germline, CDR1 is LGHNT, CDR2 FRNRAP. CDR3 length: 16 residues. This chain's CDR3 is CASGSTVGGEYNEQFF. CDR3 nucleotides: TGTGCTAGTGGTTCGACCGTAGGGGGGGAGTACAATGAGCAGTTCTTC.

The rearrangement uses TRBV6-1 and TRBJ1-2; D not resolved. The germline CDR1 and CDR2 sequences are MNHNS and SASEGT. The V end lost 1 base, the J end lost 2 bases, and 11 bases lay between the germline ends. The CDR3 consists of 15 residues. CDR3 DNA sequence: TGTGCCAGCAGTGAAGGGTTTTTTGGCAACTATGGCTACACCTTC. Protein sequence: CASSEGFFGNYGYTF.

J is TRBJ1-1 and V is TRBV5-6; TRBD1 matches 7 bases. With 3 bases clipped from V and 11 bases from J, the junction kept 10 bases outside the gene matches. Germline assignment: CDR1 SGHDT and CDR2 YYEEEE. This CDR3 is 13 amino acids long. As DNA, the CDR3 is TGTGCCAGCAGCTCACTGGGACAGACCAGGGCTTTCTTT. It is translated as CASSSLGQTRAFF.

The table lists this clone with a count of one. The genes are TRBV29-1 and TRBJ2-1; D is uncertain. The V gene's germline CDR1 is SQVTM and CDR2 ANQGSEA. V lost 7 bases to trimming and J lost 1 base, with 20 bases between them. The CDR3 has 16 amino acids. The CDR3: CSGTPISLRSYNEQFF. The CDR3 DNA sequence: TGCAGCGGCACCCCGATTAGTCTCAGGTCCTACAATGAGCAGTTCTTC.